The entry that follows covers one T cell receptor beta chain sequence. Its antigen remains unidentified. These data are taken from a study of T cells in Graves' hyperthyroidism and ophthalmopathy. Broader study findings: Most thyroid-expanded clonotypes above 0.001 were also found in blood. Ophthalmopathy stood apart from stable hyperthyroidism in a 13 V-J model.

The germline gives CDR1 MNHNS, CDR2 SASEGT. The CDR3 loop spans 16 amino acids. Trimming removed 8 bases from V and 5 bases from J, with 25 bases in between. Disease duration under 2 months; hyperthyroidism patients were aged 18 to 65. Patients were excluded for uncontrolled infection, other autoimmune disease, pregnancy or lactation. The TCR beta CDR3 regions underwent amplification using RNA transcripts as the source. During a first-round RT-PCR of the TCR CDR3, the HTBI primer set was used. TCRdb reprocessed the multiplex PCR reads via MiXCR and lists one record per CDR3 protein. Of 610,000 or so distinct CDR3 sequences listed, more than 45% are singletons.

The clonotype comes from a woman in her late teens or twenties with Graves' hyperthyroidism. The sequencing input was peripheral blood or thyroid tissue (not recorded which). This chain uses TRBV6-1 with TRBJ2-7; D might be TRBD1 (6 bases). This CDR3 is CASSPQLAWGTHEQYF. CDR3 DNA: TGTGCCAGCTCACCCCAATTGGCTTGGGGGACACACGAGCAGTACTTC.